This T cell receptor beta chain stems from a study of cytomegalovirus exposure and HLA in healthy donors. This CDR3 region has 15 residues. CDR1 is SGHRS, CDR2 YFSETQ, per germline. The V and J ends lost 5 bases and 4 bases, in that order; junction bases with no gene match: 10. PCR used 60 Vbeta primers and 13 Jbeta primers. Only in-frame clones appear in the TCRdb table, and some are missing; sequencing was by immunoSEQ multiplex PCR. The table lists under 150,000 clones, about 87% of them singletons. This chain links TRBV5-1 with TRBJ2-3, with 7 bases identical to TRBD1. What was sequenced was PBMCs. This sequence originates from a woman aged 25 to 45 in good health and CMV-seronegative. CDR3 region: CASRPGWTGPDTQYF. Here the CDR3 DNA reads TGCGCCAGCAGGCCCGGTTGGACAGGCCCAGATACGCAGTATTTT.